The clone carrying this T cell receptor beta chain was seen once. These data are taken from a study of shared clonotypes between healthy human individuals. It was CD45RO-negative cells, positively selected for CCR7, that made up naive CD8 cells, with terminally differentiated effector memory CD45RA+ cells excluded. TCRdb's copy holds only in-frame clones and misses some; the assay was immunoSEQ multiplex PCR. The repertoire holds over 2,000,000 clones, with approximately 92% as singletons. Trimming removed 0 bases from V and 0 bases from J; junction bases left unmatched: 6. The CDR3 is 17 residues long. Germline assignment: CDR1 SGHRS and CDR2 YFSETQ.

This sequence joins TRBV5-1 and TRBJ2-7; TRBD1 agrees at 10 bases. The TCR originated in a man younger than 35 in good health. Some clones in this sample may be carry-over from other donors' samples. The sequenced material came from naive CD8+ T cells from PBMCs. In DNA form, the CDR3 reads TGCGCCAGCAGCTTGGGACAGGGGGCGCCGGCCTCCTACGAGCAGTACTTC. This translates into CASSLGQGAPASYEQYF.